This T cell receptor (beta chain) was recovered during a study of T cell responses to AZD1222 COVID-19 vaccine. About the research overall: Both about-4-week and about-12-week second-dose recipients were combined.

Generated by immunoSEQ multiplex PCR, the TCRdb table keeps only in-frame clones and is missing some. This table holds some 150,000 clones, about 92% found once. Study-wide results and limits: After two AZD1222 doses, spike-specific TCR breadth and depth rose versus day 0. There were mostly white British donors and more females than males, and clonal diversity was possibly underestimated. Nearly half of the spike-specific TCRs reportedly recognize variant regions that carry no mutations.

Per germline, CDR1 MNHEY and CDR2 SMNVEV (reference sequence). With 4 bases removed from V and 2 bases from J, the gap between germline ends came to 12 bases. This CDR3 has 15 amino acids. Concerning this clone itself: Its antigen remains unknown.

Sequences were derived from peripheral blood, sampled on day 0 of AZD1222 vaccination. This clonotype was sampled from an adult in good health. The V call is TRBV27, the J call TRBJ1-3, with D tentatively TRBD1 (5 bases). CDR3: CASSWAGGAGNTIYF. The CDR3 coding sequence is TGTGCCAGCAGTTGGGCGGGGGGGGCTGGAAACACCATATATTTT.